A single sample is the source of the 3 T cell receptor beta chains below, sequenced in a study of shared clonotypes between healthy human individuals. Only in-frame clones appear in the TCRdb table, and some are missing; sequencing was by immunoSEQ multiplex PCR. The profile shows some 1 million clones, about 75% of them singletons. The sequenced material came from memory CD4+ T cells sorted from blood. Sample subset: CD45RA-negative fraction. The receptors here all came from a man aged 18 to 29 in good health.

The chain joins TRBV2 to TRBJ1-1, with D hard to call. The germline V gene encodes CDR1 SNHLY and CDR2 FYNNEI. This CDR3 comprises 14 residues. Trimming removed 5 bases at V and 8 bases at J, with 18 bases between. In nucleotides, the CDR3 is TGTGCCAGCAGTAAGGCCAGAGAAGGGATCGAAGCTTTCTTT. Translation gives CASSKAREGIEAFF.

CDR3 in DNA: TGTGCCAGCAGCGGGACTCAGGGCACTGAAGCTTTCTTT. Its protein product is CASSGTQGTEAFF. V usage is TRBV9 and J usage is TRBJ1-1; TRBD1 is a possible D gene (5 bases). Looked up from germline, CDR1 is SGDLS and CDR2 is YYNGEE. The CDR3 length is 13 residues. The V and J ends lost 3 bases and 4 bases respectively, with 10 bases between them.

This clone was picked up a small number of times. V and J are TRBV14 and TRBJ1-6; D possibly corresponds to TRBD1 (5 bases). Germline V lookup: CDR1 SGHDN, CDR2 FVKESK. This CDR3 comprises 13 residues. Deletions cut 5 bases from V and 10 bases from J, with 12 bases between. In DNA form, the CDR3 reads TGTGCCAGCAGCTTCCGGGGCGAGTCACCCCTCCACTTT. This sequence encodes CASSFRGESPLHF.